The sequence of this T cell receptor (beta chain) was determined in a study of cytomegalovirus exposure and HLA in healthy donors. Overall study context: As released early, the data held about 85 million unique TCRs from HLA-typed donors.

At sampling all donors were nominally healthy, likely with unrecorded immune exposures. Note on this clone: What it binds is not known.

Both 60 Vbeta primers and 13 Jbeta primers went into the PCR. Assay: immunoSEQ multiplex PCR; the TCRdb copy retains only in-frame clones and omits some. The sample gives approximately 200,000 clones, 60% to 85% of which show up once; 1.6% is in the top ten. Trimming removed 0 bases from V and 6 bases from J, with 14 bases in between. Germline V gene sequence: CDR1 WNHNN, CDR2 SYGVQD (reference sequence). The CDR3 runs 16 residues. Overall study findings and caveats: The likely explanation for a cluster of highly shared sequence variants was sequencing artifact.

The V call is TRBV10-1, the J call TRBJ2-2, with D perhaps TRBD2 (5 bases). Sample: PBMCs. The origin of this receptor is a woman aged 18-35 years in good health and CMV-seronegative. The CDR3 loop is CASSESNTGSPGELFF. The CDR3 nucleotides are TGCGCCAGCAGTGAGTCGAATACGGGGTCACCCGGGGAGCTGTTTTTT.